Listed below are T cell receptor beta chains from one sample, sequenced in a study of blood T cell repertoires in COVID-19. TCRdb keeps only in-frame clones here, not all; method: immunoSEQ multiplex PCR. Here the sample spans about 52,000 clones, roughly four fifths being singletons. Sequenced sample: peripheral blood. The receptors were gathered from a woman older than 75 with COVID-19, enrolled during active disease. The CDR3 runs from the conserved cysteine through the conserved F or W. D genes are given only for firm matches. Expanded clones get a size class; other rows say once, few or many, or leave the size out.

j_call d_call v_call clone_size cdr3_aa cdr3_nt
TRBJ1-2 TRBD1 TRBV5-8 NA CASNTDRGFSGYTF TGTGCCAGCAACACGGACAGGGGGTTTTCTGGCTACACCTTC
TRBJ2-5 TRBD2 TRBV15 NA CATSRVAGEGETQYF TGTGCCACCAGCAGAGTTGCGGGAGAGGGAGAGACCCAGTACTTC
TRBJ2-1 TRBD1 TRBV6-2/TRBV6-3 NA CASSPHREQGISYNEQFF TGTGCCAGCAGCCCTCACCGCGAACAGGGGATCTCCTACAATGAGCAGTTCTTC
TRBJ2-1 TRBD2 TRBV7-7 NA CASSPGLAGVGEQFF TGTGCTAGCAGTCCGGGACTAGCGGGAGTTGGTGAGCAGTTCTTC
TRBJ2-5 NA TRBV2 NA CASSGFRGRSETQYF TGTGCCAGCAGTGGGTTCAGGGGTAGATCGGAGACCCAGTACTTC
TRBJ1-2 TRBD1 TRBV10-3 NA CAISELDRADYGYTF TGTGCCATCAGTGAGCTGGACAGGGCTGACTATGGCTACACCTTC
TRBJ2-7 TRBD2 TRBV2 NA CASSESLAGTYEQYF TGTGCCAGCAGTGAAAGTCTAGCGGGGACCTACGAGCAGTACTTC
TRBJ2-1 NA TRBV6-5 NA CASNSGTLKWEQFF TGTGCCAGCAACTCCGGGACTCTCAAATGGGAGCAGTTCTTC
TRBJ2-2 TRBD2 TRBV5-1 NA CASSPGVAGPNTGELFF TGCGCCAGCAGCCCCGGGGTAGCGGGACCGAACACCGGGGAGCTGTTTTTT
TRBJ1-2 NA TRBV7-8 NA CASSSDGAYGYTF TGTGCCAGCAGCTCAGATGGGGCCTATGGCTACACCTTC
TRBJ2-2 NA TRBV5-6 NA CASSRDRRNTGELFF TGTGCCAGCTCGCGGGACAGAAGGAACACCGGGGAGCTGTTTTTT
TRBJ1-1 NA TRBV6-5 NA CASFLGRANTEAFF TGTGCCAGCTTTCTCGGGAGGGCGAACACTGAAGCTTTCTTT
TRBJ1-1 NA TRBV9 medium-sized CASSSDRFSGEAFF TGTGCCAGCAGCAGTGACAGGTTCAGCGGTGAAGCTTTCTTT
TRBJ1-5 NA TRBV15 NA CATSRQFLNQPQHF TGTGCCACCAGCAGACAGTTTCTCAATCAGCCCCAGCATTTT
TRBJ1-6 TRBD1 TRBV29-1 medium-sized CSVGDSANSPLHF TGCAGCGTTGGGGACAGTGCCAATTCACCCCTCCACTTT
TRBJ2-1 TRBD2 TRBV5-1 NA CASSQTSANEQFF TGCGCCAGCAGCCAAACTAGCGCCAATGAGCAGTTCTTC
TRBJ1-6 NA TRBV5-1 NA CASSLETWSGPLHF TGCGCCAGCAGCTTGGAAACCTGGAGTGGACCCCTCCACTTT
TRBJ1-5 NA TRBV2 NA CASTLLQGQPQHF TGTGCCAGCACTCTCCTACAGGGACAGCCCCAGCATTTT
TRBJ2-7 TRBD1 TRBV19 once CASSMVDRGYEQYF TGTGCCAGTAGTATGGTGGACAGGGGGTACGAGCAGTACTTC
TRBJ2-2 NA TRBV19 NA CASSLRLGGSSSKGELFF TGTGCCAGTAGTCTCCGACTGGGCGGGTCGTCTTCAAAGGGGGAGCTGTTTTTT
TRBJ2-7 TRBD2 TRBV7-8 NA CASSSITGTRTYEQYF TGTGCCAGCAGCTCGATAACCGGGACTAGAACCTACGAGCAGTACTTC
TRBJ2-1 TRBD2 TRBV6-1 once CASSEFGVAGGSYNEQFF TGTGCCAGCAGTGAATTTGGAGTAGCGGGAGGGTCCTACAATGAGCAGTTCTTC
TRBJ2-1 TRBD2 TRBV6-2/TRBV6-3 NA CASSSNRQRGYNEQFF TGTGCCAGCAGTTCTAATCGCCAGCGGGGATACAATGAGCAGTTCTTC
TRBJ2-1 TRBD2 TRBV28 NA CASSGNLAGSYNEQFF TGTGCCAGCAGTGGGAACCTAGCGGGGTCCTACAATGAGCAGTTCTTC
TRBJ2-7 TRBD1 TRBV27 NA CASSLGTGAYEQYF TGTGCCAGCAGTTTGGGGACAGGGGCCTACGAGCAGTACTTC
TRBJ1-4 NA TRBV27 NA CASSSGHEPNEKLFF TGTGCCAGCAGTTCAGGACACGAACCTAATGAAAAACTGTTTTTT
TRBJ2-7 TRBD2 TRBV2 NA CASSPRGRGSYEQYF TGTGCCAGCAGTCCTCGCGGGAGGGGATCCTACGAGCAGTACTTC
TRBJ2-6 NA TRBV11-2 NA CASSPRGSVSGANVLTF TGTGCCAGCAGCCCTAGGGGGTCGGTCTCTGGGGCCAACGTCCTGACTTTC
TRBJ2-1 TRBD2 TRBV7-9 once CASSLAGTSHNEQFF TGTGCCAGCAGCTTGGCCGGGACTAGCCACAATGAGCAGTTCTTC
TRBJ2-1 NA TRBV3-1/TRBV3-2 few CASSQVTRPDYNEQFF TGTGCCAGCAGCCAAGTGACTAGACCAGACTACAATGAGCAGTTCTTC
TRBJ2-7 NA TRBV10-1 NA CASSGSDQRRGDYYEQYF TGCGCCAGCAGTGGGTCTGACCAGCGGAGGGGGGACTACTACGAGCAGTACTTC
TRBJ2-7 NA TRBV21-1 NA CASSCWASGNRFTYEQYF NA
TRBJ2-7 TRBD2 TRBV7-9 NA CASSLQSGRRAYEQYF TGTGCCAGCAGCTTACAGAGCGGGAGGAGGGCCTACGAGCAGTACTTC
TRBJ1-2 NA TRBV28 NA CASTAGGVYGYTF TGTGCCAGCACCGCTGGGGGGGTGTATGGCTACACCTTC
TRBJ1-2 TRBD1 TRBV6-4 NA CASRPRTGGTYGYTF TGTGCCAGCAGACCTCGGACAGGGGGGACGTATGGCTACACCTTC
TRBJ2-7 TRBD1 TRBV6-2/TRBV6-3 NA CASSWTGTLEQYF TGTGCCAGCAGTTGGACAGGGACCCTCGAGCAGTACTTC